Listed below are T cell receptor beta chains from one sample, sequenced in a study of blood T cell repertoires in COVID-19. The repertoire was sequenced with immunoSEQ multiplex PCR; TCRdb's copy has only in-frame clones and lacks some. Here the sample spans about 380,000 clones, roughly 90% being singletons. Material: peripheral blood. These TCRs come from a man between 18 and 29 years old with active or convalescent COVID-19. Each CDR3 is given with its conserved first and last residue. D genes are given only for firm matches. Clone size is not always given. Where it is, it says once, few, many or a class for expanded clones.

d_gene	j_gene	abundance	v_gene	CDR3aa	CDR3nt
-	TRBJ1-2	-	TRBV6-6	CASALTQGGGYTF	TGTGCCAGCGCTCTGACTCAGGGTGGCGGCTACACCTTC
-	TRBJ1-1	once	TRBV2	CASRQAPQGSTEAFF	TGTGCCAGCAGGCAAGCTCCACAGGGATCAACTGAAGCTTTCTTT
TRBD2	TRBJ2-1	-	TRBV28	CASSPSGLAGGNEQFF	TGTGCCAGCAGTCCCTCAGGACTAGCGGGGGGCAATGAGCAGTTCTTC
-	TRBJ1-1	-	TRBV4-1	CASSQVGTMNTEAFF	TGCGCCAGCAGCCAAGTAGGTACTATGAACACTGAAGCTTTCTTT
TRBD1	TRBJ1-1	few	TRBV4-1	CASSQAPTGAGNTEAFF	TGCGCCAGCAGCCAAGCCCCCACAGGGGCAGGGAACACTGAAGCTTTCTTT
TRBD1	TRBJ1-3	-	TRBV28	CASSTGGTGNTIYF	TGTGCCAGCAGTACAGGGGGTACTGGAAACACCATATATTTT
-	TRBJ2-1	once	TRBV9	CASSVGPNNEQFF	TGTGCCAGCAGCGTCGGTCCAAATAATGAGCAGTTCTTC
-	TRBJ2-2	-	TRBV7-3	CASSSDTGELFF	TGTGCCAGCAGCTCAGACACCGGGGAGCTGTTTTTT
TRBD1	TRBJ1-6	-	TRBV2	CASSRQGVFGDSPLHF	TGTGCCAGCAGCCGACAGGGGGTTTTTGGTGATTCACCCCTCCACTTT
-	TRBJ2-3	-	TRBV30	CAWSEGGYTDTQYF	TGTGCCTGGAGTGAGGGGGGGTACACAGATACGCAGTATTTT
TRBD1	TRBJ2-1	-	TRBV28	CASSPPGQLSYNEQFF	TGTGCCAGCAGTCCCCCGGGACAGCTCTCCTACAATGAGCAGTTCTTC
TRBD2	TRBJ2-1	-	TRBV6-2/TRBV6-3	CASSGLAGVFNEQFF	TGTGCCAGCAGTGGACTAGCGGGAGTGTTCAATGAGCAGTTCTTC
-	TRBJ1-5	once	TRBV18	CASSPEWAPQNQPQHF	TGTGCCAGCTCACCAGAGTGGGCTCCTCAAAATCAGCCCCAGCATTTT
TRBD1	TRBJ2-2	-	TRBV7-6	CASSQRDSNTGELFF	TGTGCCAGCAGCCAACGGGACAGTAACACCGGGGAGCTGTTTTTT
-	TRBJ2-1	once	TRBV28	CASSRLQGGSYNEQFF	TGTGCCAGCAGTCGTTTGCAAGGGGGTTCATACAATGAGCAGTTCTTC
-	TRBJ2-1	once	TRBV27	CASGWALIGGSLGEQFF	TGTGCCAGCGGCTGGGCGTTAATAGGAGGCTCCTTGGGCGAGCAGTTCTTC
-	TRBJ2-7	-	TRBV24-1	CATSDPRSGSYEQYF	TGTGCCACCAGTGATCCGCGTTCGGGGTCCTACGAGCAGTACTTC
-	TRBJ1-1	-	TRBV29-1	CSALPQGAARNTEAFF	TGCAGCGCCCTACCCCAGGGCGCTGCTCGGAACACTGAAGCTTTCTTT
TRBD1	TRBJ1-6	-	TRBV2	CASTGGTGRSPLHF	TGTGCCAGCACGGGGGGGACAGGGCGGTCACCCCTCCACTTT
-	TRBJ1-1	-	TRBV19	CASSIPGHRYMNTEAFF	TGTGCCAGTAGTATACCGGGACACAGATACATGAACACTGAAGCTTTCTTT
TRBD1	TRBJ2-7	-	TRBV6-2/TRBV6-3	CASSMGQGSTEQYF	TGTGCCAGCAGCATGGGACAGGGGAGCACCGAGCAGTACTTC
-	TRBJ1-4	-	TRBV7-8	CASSLVYSYREKLFF	TGTGCCAGCAGCTTAGTGTACAGCTATAGGGAAAAACTGTTTTTT
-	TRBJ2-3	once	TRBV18	CASSTRGGPRTDTQYF	TGTGCCAGCTCCACAAGGGGGGGTCCGCGCACAGATACGCAGTATTTT
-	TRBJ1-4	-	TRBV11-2	CASSSRAPDATNEKLFF	TGTGCCAGCAGCTCGCGGGCTCCCGATGCAACTAATGAAAAACTGTTTTTT
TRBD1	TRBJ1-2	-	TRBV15	CATSSGQGFYGYTF	TGTGCCACCAGCAGCGGACAGGGATTCTATGGCTACACCTTC
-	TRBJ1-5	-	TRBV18	CASSPFSYDQPQHF	TGTGCCAGCTCACCATTCAGTTATGATCAGCCCCAGCATTTT
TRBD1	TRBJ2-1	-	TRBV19	CASSNTGTGGNEQFF	TGTGCCAGTAGTAACACTGGGACAGGGGGCAATGAGCAGTTCTTC
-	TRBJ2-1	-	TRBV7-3	CAIKHNYNEQFF	TGTGCCATCAAGCATAACTACAATGAGCAGTTCTTC
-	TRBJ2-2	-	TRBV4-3	CASSQAVPGELFF	TGCGCCAGCAGCCAAGCGGTCCCCGGGGAGCTGTTTTTT
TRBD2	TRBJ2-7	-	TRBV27	CASSFSTSGSSYEQYF	TGTGCCAGCAGTTTCTCGACTAGCGGGAGTTCCTACGAGCAGTACTTC
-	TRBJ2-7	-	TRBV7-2	CASRHDSLEQYF	TGTGCCAGCAGACATGACTCCCTCGAGCAGTACTTC
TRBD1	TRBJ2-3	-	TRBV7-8	CASSFPQGAVDTQYF	TGTGCCAGCAGCTTCCCCCAGGGGGCTGTAGATACGCAGTATTTT
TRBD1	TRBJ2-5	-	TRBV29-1	CSVHRGATQYF	TGCAGCGTCCACAGGGGGGCGACCCAGTACTTC
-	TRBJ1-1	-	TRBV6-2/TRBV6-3	CASSYGNRVHTEAFF	TGTGCCAGCAGTTACGGGAACAGGGTGCACACTGAAGCTTTCTTT
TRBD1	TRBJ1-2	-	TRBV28	CASSKDRGLAGYTF	TGTGCCAGCAGCAAGGACAGGGGGCTGGCTGGCTACACCTTC
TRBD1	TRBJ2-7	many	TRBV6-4	CASSESGTGYEQYF	TGTGCCAGCAGTGAGTCCGGGACAGGGTACGAGCAGTACTTC
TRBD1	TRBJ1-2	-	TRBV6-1	CASSEAHWDRGYGYTF	TGTGCCAGCAGTGAAGCGCATTGGGACAGGGGATATGGCTACACCTTC
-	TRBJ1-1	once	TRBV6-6	CASSYSTSSGIEAFF	TGTGCCAGCAGTTACTCGACTTCTTCCGGAATTGAAGCTTTCTTT
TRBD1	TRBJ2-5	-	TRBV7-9	CASSLGHRGLIEETQYF	TGTGCCAGCAGCTTAGGGCACAGGGGGCTAATTGAAGAGACCCAGTACTTC
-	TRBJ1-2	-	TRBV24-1	CATSDSRIIQGLYGYTF	TGTGCCACCAGTGATTCTAGAATCATACAGGGATTGTATGGCTACACCTTC
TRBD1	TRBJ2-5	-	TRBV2	CASSDNRGGRETQYF	TGTGCCAGCAGCGACAACAGGGGTGGAAGAGAGACCCAGTACTTC
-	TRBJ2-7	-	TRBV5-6	CASSFFTSSYEQYF	TGTGCCAGCAGCTTTTTCACTAGCTCCTACGAGCAGTACTTC
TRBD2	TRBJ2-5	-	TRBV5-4	CASSFRLAGSETQYF	TGTGCCAGCAGCTTTAGGCTAGCGGGAAGCGAGACCCAGTACTTC
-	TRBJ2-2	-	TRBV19	CASSISGHGELFF	TGTGCCAGTAGTATCAGTGGGCACGGGGAGCTGTTTTTT
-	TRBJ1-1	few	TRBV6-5	CASSYTDAGNTEAFF	TGTGCCAGCAGTTACACCGATGCGGGGAACACTGAAGCTTTCTTT
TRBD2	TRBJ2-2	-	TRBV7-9	CASRYSTSGVNTGELFF	TGTGCCAGCAGGTACTCGACTAGCGGGGTTAACACCGGGGAGCTGTTTTTT
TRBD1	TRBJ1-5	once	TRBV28	CAGQGDGQPQHF	TGTGCCGGCCAGGGGGACGGGCAGCCCCAGCATTTT
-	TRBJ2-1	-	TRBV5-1	CASNGLADYNEQFF	TGCGCCAGCAACGGATTAGCGGACTACAATGAGCAGTTCTTC
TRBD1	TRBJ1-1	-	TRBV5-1	CASSLEGGVYTEAFF	TGCGCCAGCAGCTTGGAAGGGGGCGTCTACACTGAAGCTTTCTTT
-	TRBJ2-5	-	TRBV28	CASSLFPSRLQETQYF	TGTGCCAGCAGTTTATTCCCTAGCAGACTCCAAGAGACCCAGTACTTC
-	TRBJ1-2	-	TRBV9	CASSVGQADGYTF	TGTGCCAGCAGCGTAGGACAGGCGGATGGCTACACCTTC
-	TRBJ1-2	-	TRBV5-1	CASSLLGQSNYGYTF	TGCGCCAGCAGCTTGTTAGGACAGAGTAACTATGGCTACACCTTC
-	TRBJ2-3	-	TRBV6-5	CASSYLGPTDTQYF	TGTGCCAGCAGTTACCTGGGGCCTACAGATACGCAGTATTTT
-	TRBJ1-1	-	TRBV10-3	CAISKQGTNTEAFF	TGTGCCATCAGTAAACAGGGCACGAACACTGAAGCTTTCTTT
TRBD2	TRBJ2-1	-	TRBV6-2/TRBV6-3	CASSYRGGESEQFF	TGTGCCAGCAGTTACCGGGGAGGGGAAAGTGAGCAGTTCTTC
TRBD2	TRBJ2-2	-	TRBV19	CASSTLTSGGANTGELFF	TGTGCCAGTAGTACCCTGACTAGCGGGGGGGCCAACACCGGGGAGCTGTTTTTT